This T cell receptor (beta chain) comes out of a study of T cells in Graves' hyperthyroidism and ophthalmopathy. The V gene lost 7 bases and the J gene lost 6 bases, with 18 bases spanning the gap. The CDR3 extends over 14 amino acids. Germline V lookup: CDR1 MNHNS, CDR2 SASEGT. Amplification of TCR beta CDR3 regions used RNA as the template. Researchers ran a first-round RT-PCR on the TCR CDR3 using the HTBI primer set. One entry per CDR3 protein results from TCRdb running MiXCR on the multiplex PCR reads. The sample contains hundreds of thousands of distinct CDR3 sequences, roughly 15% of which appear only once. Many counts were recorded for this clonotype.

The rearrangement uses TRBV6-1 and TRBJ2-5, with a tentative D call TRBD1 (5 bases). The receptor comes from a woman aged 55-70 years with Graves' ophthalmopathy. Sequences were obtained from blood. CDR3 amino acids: CASTPGQGGKTQYF. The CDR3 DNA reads TGTGCCAGCACCCCCGGGCAGGGTGGAAAGACCCAGTACTTC.